This T cell receptor (beta chain) emerged from a study of T-cell reconstitution after alpha-beta-depleted transplantation in children. This clonotype has at least ten counts. Its antigen is as yet unknown. Unique molecular identifiers were incorporated into the prepared TCRbeta library. TCRdb analysed the PCR reads with MiXCR anew, one entry per CDR3 protein. The sample contains 90,000 to 120,000 distinct CDR3 sequences, roughly 6.1% of which appear only once. Germline V lookup: CDR1 SQVTM, CDR2 ANQGSEA. The CDR3 runs 12 residues. V lost 7 bases, J lost 8 bases, and 17 bases lay in between. The study, taken as a whole, reports: From newly produced T cells came most of the T-cell counts and diversity one year after transplant.

The TCR comes from a male patient between 2 and 10 years old who had a stem cell transplant for acute lymphoblastic leukemia, so the T cells may come from the graft donor. This chain uses TRBV29-1 with TRBJ2-5; D possibly corresponds to TRBD1 (6 bases). Material: PBMCs, mostly from graft donor cells, obtained 360 days after TCRalphabeta/CD19-depleted stem cell transplant. The CDR3 sequence: CSADRTSGTQYF. The CDR3 nucleotides read TGCAGCGCTGACAGGACCTCGGGAACCCAGTACTTC.